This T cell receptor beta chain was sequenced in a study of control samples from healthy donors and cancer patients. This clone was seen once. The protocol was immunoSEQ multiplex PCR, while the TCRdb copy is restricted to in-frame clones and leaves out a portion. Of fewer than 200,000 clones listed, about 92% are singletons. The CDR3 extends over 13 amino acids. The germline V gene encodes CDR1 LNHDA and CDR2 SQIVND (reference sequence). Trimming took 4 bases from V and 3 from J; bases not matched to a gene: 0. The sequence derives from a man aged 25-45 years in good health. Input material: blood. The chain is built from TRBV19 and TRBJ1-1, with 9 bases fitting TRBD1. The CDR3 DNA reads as TGTGCCAGTAGTAGGACAGGGGACACTGAAGCTTTCTTT. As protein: CASSRTGDTEAFF.